The following is a T cell receptor beta chain sequence with its context. Its antigen is still unknown. The data were obtained in a study of T-cell reconstitution after alpha-beta-depleted transplantation in children. Study findings and constraints: By about two months after transplant, alpha-beta T cells reportedly arose from several hundred graft clones that had expanded. Hyperexpanded clones declined; after one year, newly produced T cells mostly supplied diversity.

The authors prepared the TCRbeta library with unique molecular identifiers. TCRdb re-analysed the PCR reads in MiXCR, keeping a single row per CDR3 protein. The table includes 700,000 to 950,000 distinct CDR3 sequences, around 17% detected once. Germline CDR1 and CDR2: KGHSH and LQKENI. The CDR3 sequence is 16 residues long. V gave up 0 bases and J gave up 1 base, with 10 bases separating them. The origin of this receptor is a male patient aged 10 to 17 who had a stem cell transplant for acute lymphoblastic leukemia, so the T cells may come from the graft donor. This specimen consisted of PBMCs, mostly from graft donor cells, obtained 360 days after TCRalphabeta/CD19-depleted stem cell transplant. The chain recombines TRBV18 with TRBJ1-3, with a weak D call TRBD1 (6 bases). CDR3: CASSPPWGPSGNTIYF. The DNA for the CDR3 is TGTGCCAGCTCACCACCTTGGGGGCCGTCTGGAAACACCATATATTTT.